These 18 T cell receptor beta chains were sequenced from one sample in a study of technical replicates of blood from a few donors. Sequencing used immunoSEQ multiplex PCR; TCRdb keeps in-frame clones, though not all of them. The profile covers about 82,000 clones, with around 94% appearing a single time and about 0.4% taken by the ten largest. Sequenced input: T cells isolated from PBMCs. The receptors were gathered from a human donor in good health.

The chain couples TRBV6-5 to TRBJ2-3; D is possibly TRBD2 (5 bases). V dropped 4 bases and J dropped 6 bases, with 5 bases sitting between them. Germline values: CDR1 MNHEY, CDR2 SVGAGI. CDR3 length equals 11 residues. CDR3 sequence reads: CASSSGDTQYF. For the CDR3, the DNA is TGTGCCAGCAGTTCGGGGGATACGCAGTATTTT.

V and J are TRBV30 and TRBJ2-1; TRBD2 matches at 8 bases. The junction had 8 bases not matched to a gene; V was cut back by 0 bases and J by 4 bases. This CDR3 region has 16 residues. Germline CDR1 GTSNPN, CDR2 SVGIG (reference sequence). This CDR3 reads CAWSVRGTSSYNEQFF. The CDR3 DNA sequence: TGTGCCTGGAGTGTACGGGGGACTAGTTCGTACAATGAGCAGTTCTTC.

The rearrangement uses TRBV7-2 and TRBJ1-1; possibly TRBD1 for D (5 bases). The V end was cut by 3 bases, the J end by 5 bases, with 16 bases between. The germline V gene encodes CDR1 SGHTA and CDR2 FQGNSA. This CDR3 has 15 amino acids. The CDR3: CASSLGGIGETEAFF. In nucleotides, the CDR3 is TGTGCCAGCAGCTTGGGGGGTATCGGAGAGACTGAAGCTTTCTTT.

The genes are TRBV7-2 and TRBJ2-7; 7 nucleotides line up with TRBD2. Germline-derived CDR1 and CDR2 are SGHTA and FQGNSA. The CDR3 runs to 15 residues. With 5 bases clipped from V and 1 base from J, the junction kept 8 bases outside the gene matches. The CDR3 DNA is TGTGCCAGCAGCGAACTCGGGGGGTTTTCCTACGAGCAGTACTTC. Its protein is CASSELGGFSYEQYF.

The chain links TRBV4-1 to TRBJ1-2; 7 nucleotides agree with TRBD1. V gave up 1 base and J gave up 3 bases; unmatched junction bases: 11. Germline lookup yields CDR1 MGHRA and CDR2 YSYEKL. The CDR3 totals 17 residues. As DNA, the CDR3 is TGCGCCAGCAGCCAAGGGCCAGGGGGGAACATATACTATGGCTACACCTTC. Protein: CASSQGPGGNIYYGYTF.

The J gene is TRBJ2-1, the V gene TRBV2; a weak D match, TRBD1 (5 bases). Trimming pared 7 bases from V and 9 bases from J, leaving 13 bases between. The CDR3 spans 12 residues. Germline V gene lookup returns CDR1 SNHLY and CDR2 FYNNEI. The CDR3: CASTEGVFEQFF. In nucleotides, the CDR3 is TGTGCCAGCACCGAAGGGGTATTTGAGCAGTTCTTC.

V and J are TRBV4-2 and TRBJ1-3; D is perhaps TRBD1 (5 bases). Germline V gene data show CDR1 as LGHNA and CDR2 as YNFKEQ. The CDR3 has 16 amino acids. V was trimmed by 0 bases and J by 4 bases, leaving 13 bases between them. CDR3 sequence (DNA): TGTGCCAGCAGCCAAGAGGATGGGGGGAAGGGAAACACCATATATTTT. Its translation is CASSQEDGGKGNTIYF.

The chain uses TRBV9 and TRBJ2-3; no reliable D call. Between the trimmed V and J ends, which lost 4 bases and 2 bases, there was a span of 14 bases. This CDR3 has 15 residues. Germline V gives CDR1 SGDLS, CDR2 YYNGEE. The CDR3 reads CASSLTTVYTDTQYF. Written as DNA, the CDR3 is TGTGCCAGCAGCCTCACTACCGTATACACAGATACGCAGTATTTT.

CDR3: CASSLGGKQPQHF. Written as DNA, the CDR3 is TGTGCCAGCAGCTTAGGAGGTAAACAGCCCCAGCATTTT. The V and J genes are TRBV11-2 and TRBJ1-5; D unclear. V was clipped by 1 base and J by 7 bases, with 8 bases between them. Germline values: CDR1 SGHAT, CDR2 FQNNGV. The CDR3 consists of 13 residues.

The J gene is TRBJ1-5, the V gene TRBV6-1, with D tentatively TRBD1 (5 bases). The CDR3 runs 16 residues. V shed 0 bases and J shed 2 bases, with 11 bases lying between them. Germline CDR1 reads MNHNS; CDR2 reads SASEGT. This chain's CDR3 is CASSEAVGGGNQPQHF. The CDR3 nucleotides are TGTGCCAGCAGTGAAGCGGTCGGGGGTGGCAATCAGCCCCAGCATTTT.

The chain combines TRBV10-3 with TRBJ1-2, with D hard to call. Germline values: CDR1 ENHRY, CDR2 SYGVKD. The CDR3 is 12 residues long. Trimming left V 2 bases short and J 5 bases short, with 6 bases between. The CDR3 DNA reads TGTGCCATCAGTGAGACAGATTATGGCTACACCTTC. This sequence encodes CAISETDYGYTF.

The V gene is TRBV5-1, the J gene TRBJ1-1, with D unresolved. Between the trimmed V and J ends, which lost 7 bases and 1 base, there was a span of 14 bases. Germline V CDR1 and CDR2: SGHRS, YFSETQ. The CDR3 has 14 amino acids. The CDR3 nucleotides are TGCGCCAGCGATCCCCCAAACGGGAACACTGAAGCTTTCTTT. It specifies CASDPPNGNTEAFF.

This clone was seen a single time. V and J are TRBV6-5 and TRBJ1-5; 7 positions match TRBD1. This CDR3 is built from 13 residues. The J segment lost 7 bases and the V segment lost 5 bases, leaving 5 bases of the junction unmatched. Germline CDR1 MNHEY, CDR2 SVGAGI. The CDR3 reads CASSDRDEQPQHF. CDR3 sequence (DNA): TGTGCCAGCAGTGACAGGGATGAACAGCCCCAGCATTTT.

V is TRBV13 and J is TRBJ1-1, with 10 nucleotides matching TRBD1. Germline CDR1 reads PRHDT; CDR2 reads FYEKMQ (reference sequence). CDR3 length: 14 amino acids. V gave up 5 bases and J gave up 7 bases; unmatched junction bases: 7. This CDR3 is CASSPGTGAGEAFF. CDR3 nucleotide sequence: TGTGCCAGCAGCCCCGGGACAGGGGCAGGTGAAGCTTTCTTT.

The chain couples TRBV7-3 to TRBJ2-2; D is ambiguous. Trimming stripped 8 bases from V and 2 bases from J, with 9 bases between. CDR3 length: 13 residues. Germline V gene lookup returns CDR1 SGHTA and CDR2 FQGTGA. This CDR3 reads CASSTPNTGELFF. CDR3 DNA: TGTGCCAGCTCTACTCCCAACACCGGGGAGCTGTTTTTT.

CDR3 DNA: TGTGCCAGCAGTTACGGACTAGCGGATCTCTACGAGCAGTACTTC. Translating gives CASSYGLADLYEQYF. The chain joins TRBV6-5 to TRBJ2-7, with TRBD2 matching over 10 bases. The V gene end was trimmed by 2 bases and the J gene end by 3 bases; junction bases not matched to a gene: 4. Germline-derived CDR1 and CDR2 are MNHEY and SVGAGI. CDR3 length equals 15 residues.

The chain recombines TRBV2 with TRBJ2-7, with 7 bases identical to TRBD2. The CDR3 totals 13 residues. V was clipped by 7 bases and J by 5 bases; unmatched bases: 8. Germline V lookup: CDR1 SNHLY, CDR2 FYNNEI. The DNA of the CDR3 is TGTGCCAGCATAGATGCTGGGACTAACGAGCAGTACTTC. Translating gives CASIDAGTNEQYF.

This clone showed up just once. The identical CDR3 is also encoded by other nucleotide sequences in the sample. The rearrangement joins TRBV28 to TRBJ1-1; no reliable D call. The CDR3 has 13 residues. Trimming took off 5 bases at V and 2 bases at J, with 9 bases between the two ends. CDR1 is MDHEN and CDR2 is SYDVKM in the germline V gene. The CDR3 here is CASSLGLNTEAFF. The CDR3 bases are TGTGCCAGCAGTCTTGGACTTAACACTGAAGCTTTCTTT.